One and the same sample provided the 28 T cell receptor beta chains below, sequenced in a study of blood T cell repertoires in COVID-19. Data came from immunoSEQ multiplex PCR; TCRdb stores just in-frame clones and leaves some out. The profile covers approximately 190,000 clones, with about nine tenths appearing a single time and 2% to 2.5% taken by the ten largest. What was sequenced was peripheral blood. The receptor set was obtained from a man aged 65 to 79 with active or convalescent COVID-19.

CDR3: CASSQGRQPQHF. The CDR3 DNA follows: TGTGCCAGCAGTCAGGGTAGACAGCCCCAGCATTTT. The rearrangement uses TRBV6-2 or TRBV6-3 and TRBJ1-5; TRBD1 might be the D (5 bases). Between the trimmed V and J ends, which lost 5 bases and 7 bases, there was a span of 9 bases. Germline loops: CDR1 MNHEY, CDR2 SVGEGT. The CDR3 length is 12 residues.

The CDR3 protein is CASSVGPGIAYEQYF. The DNA of the CDR3 is TGTGCCAGCAGCGTAGGCCCCGGGATAGCCTACGAGCAGTACTTC. The J gene is TRBJ2-7, the V gene TRBV9, with D possibly TRBD2 on 5 matching bases. The CDR3 runs to 15 residues. V gave up 0 bases and J gave up 2 bases, with 12 bases separating them. From germline, CDR1 is SGDLS and CDR2 YYNGEE.

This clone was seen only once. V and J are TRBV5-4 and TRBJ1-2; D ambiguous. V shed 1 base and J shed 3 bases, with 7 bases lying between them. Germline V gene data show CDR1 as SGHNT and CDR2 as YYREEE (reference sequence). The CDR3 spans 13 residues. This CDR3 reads CASSLSQDYGYTF. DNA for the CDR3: TGTGCCAGCAGCTTGAGCCAGGACTATGGCTACACCTTC.

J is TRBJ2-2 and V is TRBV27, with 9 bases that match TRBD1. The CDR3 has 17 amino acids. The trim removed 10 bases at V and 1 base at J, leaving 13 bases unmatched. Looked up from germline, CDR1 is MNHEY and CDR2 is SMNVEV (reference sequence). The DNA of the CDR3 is TGTGCCACTTCCCGAAACAGGGGGCCCCTGAACACCGGGGAGCTGTTTTTT. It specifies CATSRNRGPLNTGELFF.

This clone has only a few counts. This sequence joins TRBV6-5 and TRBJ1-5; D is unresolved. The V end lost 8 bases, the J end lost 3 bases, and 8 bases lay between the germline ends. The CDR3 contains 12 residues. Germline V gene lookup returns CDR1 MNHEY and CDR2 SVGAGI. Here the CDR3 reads CASGRLNQPQHF. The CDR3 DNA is TGTGCCAGCGGCAGGCTCAATCAGCCCCAGCATTTT.

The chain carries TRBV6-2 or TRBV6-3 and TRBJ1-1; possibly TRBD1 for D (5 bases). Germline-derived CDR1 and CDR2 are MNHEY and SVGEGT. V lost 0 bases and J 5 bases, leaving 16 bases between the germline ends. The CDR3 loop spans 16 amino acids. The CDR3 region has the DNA TGTGCCAGCAGTTACTCCTTTATGCGGGGGGGTACTGAAGCTTTCTTT. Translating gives CASSYSFMRGGTEAFF.

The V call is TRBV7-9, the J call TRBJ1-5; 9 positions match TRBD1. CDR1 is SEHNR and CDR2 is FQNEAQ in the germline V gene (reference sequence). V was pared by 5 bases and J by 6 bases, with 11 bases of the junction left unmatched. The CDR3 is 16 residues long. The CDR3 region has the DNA TGTGCCAGCAGCACAGTCACGGACAGGGGAGTTCAGCCCCAGCATTTT. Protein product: CASSTVTDRGVQPQHF.

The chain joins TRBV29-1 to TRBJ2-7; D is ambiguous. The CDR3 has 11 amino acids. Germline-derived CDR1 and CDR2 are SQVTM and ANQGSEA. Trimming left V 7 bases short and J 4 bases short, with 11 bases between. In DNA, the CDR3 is TGCAGCGCCCGCGGATCGTACGAGCAGTACTTC. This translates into CSARGSYEQYF.

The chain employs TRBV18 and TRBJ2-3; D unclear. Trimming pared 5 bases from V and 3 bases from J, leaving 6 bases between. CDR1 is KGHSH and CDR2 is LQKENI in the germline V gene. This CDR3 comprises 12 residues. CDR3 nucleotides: TGTGCCAGCTCAGCCCAGACAGATACGCAGTATTTT. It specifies CASSAQTDTQYF.

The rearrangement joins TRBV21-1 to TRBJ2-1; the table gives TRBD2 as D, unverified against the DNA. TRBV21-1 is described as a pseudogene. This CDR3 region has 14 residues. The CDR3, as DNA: TGTGCCAGCAGCAAAGATACCGGGAGCAATGAGCAGTTCTTC. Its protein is CASSKDTGSNEQFF.

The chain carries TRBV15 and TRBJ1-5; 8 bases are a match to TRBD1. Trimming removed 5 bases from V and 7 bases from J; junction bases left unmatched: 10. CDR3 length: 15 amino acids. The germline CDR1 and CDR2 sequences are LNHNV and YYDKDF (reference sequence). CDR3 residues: CATSGGPGQDQPQHF. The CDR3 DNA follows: TGTGCCACCAGCGGAGGACCGGGACAGGACCAGCCCCAGCATTTT.

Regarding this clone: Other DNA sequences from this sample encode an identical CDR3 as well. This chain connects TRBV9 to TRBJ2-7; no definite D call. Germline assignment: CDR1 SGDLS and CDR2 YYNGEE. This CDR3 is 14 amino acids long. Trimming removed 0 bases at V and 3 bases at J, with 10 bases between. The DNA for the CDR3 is TGTGCCAGCAGCGTAGTTTCAGGTAGCTACGAGCAGTACTTC. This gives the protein CASSVVSGSYEQYF. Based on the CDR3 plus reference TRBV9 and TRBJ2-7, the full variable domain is DSGVTQTPKHLITATGQRVTLRCSPRSGDLSVYWYQQSLDQGLQFLIQYYNGEERAKGNILERFSAQQFPDLHSELNLSSLELGDSALYFCASSVVSGSYEQYFGPGTRLTVT.

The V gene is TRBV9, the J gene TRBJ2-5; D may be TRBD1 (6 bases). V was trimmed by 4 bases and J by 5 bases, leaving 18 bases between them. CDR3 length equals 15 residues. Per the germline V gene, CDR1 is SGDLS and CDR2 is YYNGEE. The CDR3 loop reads CASSPRQGIGETQYF. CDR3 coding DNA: TGTGCCAGCAGCCCCCGCCAGGGGATAGGGGAGACCCAGTACTTC.

The CDR3 DNA is TGTGCCACCAGTGAAGCATGGGCAGGAAAATCACCCCTCCACTTT. Translated, it gives CATSEAWAGKSPLHF. This chain uses TRBV24-1 with TRBJ1-6; D uncertain. The CDR3 loop spans 15 amino acids. V lost 4 bases, J lost 10 bases, and 16 bases lay in between. Per the germline V gene, CDR1 is KGHDR and CDR2 is SFDVKD.

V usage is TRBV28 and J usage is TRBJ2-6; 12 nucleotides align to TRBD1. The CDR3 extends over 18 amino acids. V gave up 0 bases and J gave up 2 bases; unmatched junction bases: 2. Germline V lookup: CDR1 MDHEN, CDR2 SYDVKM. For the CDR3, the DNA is TGTGCCAGCAGTTTATGGGGACAGGGGGCGGCTGGGGCCAACGTCCTGACTTTC. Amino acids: CASSLWGQGAAGANVLTF.

The CDR3 is CSVGGTGGAYGYTF. The CDR3 DNA reads as TGCAGCGTAGGCGGGACAGGGGGCGCCTATGGCTACACCTTC. This chain connects TRBV29-1 to TRBJ1-2; 12 bases are a match to TRBD1. Germline loops: CDR1 SQVTM, CDR2 ANQGSEA. The CDR3 is made up of 14 amino acids. V lost 6 bases and J lost 4; bases outside the gene matches: 6.

The CDR3 sequence: CACPREPSYNEQFF. CDR3 DNA sequence: TGTGCCTGCCCGCGGGAACCCTCCTACAATGAGCAGTTCTTC. The gene calls are TRBV30 and TRBJ2-1, with TRBD2 as a possible D gene (6 bases). V was cut by 6 bases and J by 0 bases, with 12 bases left in between. The CDR3 spans 14 residues. Germline V CDR1 and CDR2: GTSNPN, SVGIG (reference sequence).

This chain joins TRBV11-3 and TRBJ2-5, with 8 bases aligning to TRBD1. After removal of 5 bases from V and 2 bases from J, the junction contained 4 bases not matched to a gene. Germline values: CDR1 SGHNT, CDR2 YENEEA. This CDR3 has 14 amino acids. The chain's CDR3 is CASSPTGGQETQYF. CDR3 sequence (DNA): TGTGCCAGCAGCCCTACAGGGGGACAAGAGACCCAGTACTTC.

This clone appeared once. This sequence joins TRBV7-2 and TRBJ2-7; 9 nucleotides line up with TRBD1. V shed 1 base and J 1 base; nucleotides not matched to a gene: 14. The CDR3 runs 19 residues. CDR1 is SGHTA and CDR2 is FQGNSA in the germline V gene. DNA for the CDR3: TGTGCCAGCAGCTTAGGTAGCCCCGGGACAGGGAGAGCGTCCTACGAGCAGTACTTC. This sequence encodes CASSLGSPGTGRASYEQYF. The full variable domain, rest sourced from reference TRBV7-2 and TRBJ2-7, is GAGVSQSPSNKVTEKGKDVELRCDPISGHTALYWYRQSLGQGLEFLIYFQGNSAPDKSGLPSDRFSAERTGGSVSTLTIQRTQQEDSAVYLCASSLGSPGTGRASYEQYFGPGTRLTVT.

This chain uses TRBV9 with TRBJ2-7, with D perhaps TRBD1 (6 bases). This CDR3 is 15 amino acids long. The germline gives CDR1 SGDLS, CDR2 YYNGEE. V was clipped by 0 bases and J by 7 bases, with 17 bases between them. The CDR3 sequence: CASSVADRQLGEQYF. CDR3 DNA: TGTGCCAGCAGCGTAGCTGACAGGCAACTGGGGGAGCAGTACTTC. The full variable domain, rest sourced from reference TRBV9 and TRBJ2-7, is DSGVTQTPKHLITATGQRVTLRCSPRSGDLSVYWYQQSLDQGLQFLIQYYNGEERAKGNILERFSAQQFPDLHSELNLSSLELGDSALYFCASSVADRQLGEQYFGPGTRLTVT.

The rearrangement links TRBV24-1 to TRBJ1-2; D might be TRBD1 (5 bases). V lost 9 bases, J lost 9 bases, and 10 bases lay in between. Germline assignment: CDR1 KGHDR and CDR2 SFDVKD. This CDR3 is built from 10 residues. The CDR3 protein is CATFGGSYTF. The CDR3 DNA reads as TGTGCCACCTTCGGGGGTAGCTACACCTTC.

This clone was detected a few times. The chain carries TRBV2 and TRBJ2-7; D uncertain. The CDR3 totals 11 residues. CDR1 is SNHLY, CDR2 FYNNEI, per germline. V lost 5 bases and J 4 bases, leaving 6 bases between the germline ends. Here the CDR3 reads CASSPKYEQYF. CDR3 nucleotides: TGTGCCAGCAGTCCAAAATACGAGCAGTACTTC.

The CDR3 bases are TGTGCCAGCAGCCCTAGACGGCAGGGAGGCACTGAAGCTTTCTTT. It specifies CASSPRRQGGTEAFF. The rearrangement joins TRBV7-9 to TRBJ1-1, with a possible D match to TRBD1 (5 bases). Trimming pared 5 bases from V and 4 bases from J, leaving 17 bases between. The CDR3 consists of 15 residues. Germline CDR1 SEHNR, CDR2 FQNEAQ (reference sequence).

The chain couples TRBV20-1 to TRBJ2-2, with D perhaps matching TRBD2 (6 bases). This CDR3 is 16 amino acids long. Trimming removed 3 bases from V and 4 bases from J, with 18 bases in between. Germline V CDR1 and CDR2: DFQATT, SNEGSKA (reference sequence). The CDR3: CSASSTGDWATGELFF. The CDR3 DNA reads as TGCAGTGCTAGTTCTACGGGGGATTGGGCCACCGGGGAGCTGTTTTTT.

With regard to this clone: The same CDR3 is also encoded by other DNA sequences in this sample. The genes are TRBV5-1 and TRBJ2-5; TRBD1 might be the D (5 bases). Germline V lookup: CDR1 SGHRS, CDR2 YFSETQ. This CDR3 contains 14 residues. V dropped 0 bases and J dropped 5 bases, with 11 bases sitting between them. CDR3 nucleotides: TGCGCCAGCAGCTTGGGTCAGGGCAGGGAGACCCAGTACTTC. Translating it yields CASSLGQGRETQYF.

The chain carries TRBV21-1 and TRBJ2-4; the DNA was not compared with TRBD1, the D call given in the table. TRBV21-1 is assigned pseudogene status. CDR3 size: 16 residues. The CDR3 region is CASSAAGGPAKNIQYF. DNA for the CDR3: TGTGCCAGCAGCGCCGCAGGGGGACCTGCCAAAAACATTCAGTACTTC.

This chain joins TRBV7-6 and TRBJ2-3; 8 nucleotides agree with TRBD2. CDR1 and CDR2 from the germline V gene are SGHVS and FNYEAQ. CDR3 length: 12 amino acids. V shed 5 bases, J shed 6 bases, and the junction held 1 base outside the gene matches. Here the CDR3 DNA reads TGTGCCAGCAGCCGCGGGGGGGATACGCAGTATTTT. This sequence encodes CASSRGGDTQYF.

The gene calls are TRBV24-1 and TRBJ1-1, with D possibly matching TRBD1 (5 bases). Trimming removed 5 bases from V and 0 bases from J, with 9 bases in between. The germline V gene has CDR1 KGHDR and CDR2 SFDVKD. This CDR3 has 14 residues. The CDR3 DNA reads TGTGCCACCAGTGCCGGGGGAATGAACACTGAAGCTTTCTTT. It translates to CATSAGGMNTEAFF.